This TCR beta chain comes out of a study of T cells in Graves' hyperthyroidism and ophthalmopathy. Whole-study context: Peripheral blood was obtained at initial diagnosis, preceding any treatment. Overall study findings and caveats: Ophthalmopathy was model-predicted a median around seven months pre-onset.

Diagnoses rested on clinical symptoms, serum thyroxine and TRAb, thyroid ultrasound and orbital computed tomography. The CDR3 regions of TCR beta were amplified from RNA transcripts. Using the HTBI primer set, a first-round RT-PCR was run on the TCR CDR3. Via MiXCR, TCRdb re-called the multiplex PCR reads, giving one row per CDR3 protein. The table has hundreds of thousands of distinct CDR3 sequences, less than 15% seen once. There are many counts of this clonotype. Its specificity is unknown. The sequenced sample was blood. The origin of this receptor is a woman under 30 with Graves' hyperthyroidism.

DNA for the CDR3: TGTGCCAGCTCACCTCAGCGGGAGAAAAGCACAGATACGCAGTATTTT. Its protein is CASSPQREKSTDTQYF. The chain uses TRBV18 and TRBJ2-3, with 8 bases fitting TRBD2. V lost 3 bases and J lost 0; bases outside the gene matches: 5. CDR3 length: 16 residues. Germline V gene data show CDR1 as KGHSH and CDR2 as LQKENI.